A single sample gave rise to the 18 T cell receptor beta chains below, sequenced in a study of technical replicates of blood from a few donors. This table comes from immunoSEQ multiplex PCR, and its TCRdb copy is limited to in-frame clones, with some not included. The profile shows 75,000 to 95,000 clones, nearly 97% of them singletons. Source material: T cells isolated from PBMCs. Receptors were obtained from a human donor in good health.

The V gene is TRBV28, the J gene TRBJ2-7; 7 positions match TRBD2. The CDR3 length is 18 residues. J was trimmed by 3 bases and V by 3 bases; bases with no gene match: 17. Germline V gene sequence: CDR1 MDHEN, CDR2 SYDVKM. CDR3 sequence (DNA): TGTGCCAGCAGTTTTAGGGAGCTCGGGACTAAGGCCCTCTACGAGCAGTACTTC. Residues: CASSFRELGTKALYEQYF.

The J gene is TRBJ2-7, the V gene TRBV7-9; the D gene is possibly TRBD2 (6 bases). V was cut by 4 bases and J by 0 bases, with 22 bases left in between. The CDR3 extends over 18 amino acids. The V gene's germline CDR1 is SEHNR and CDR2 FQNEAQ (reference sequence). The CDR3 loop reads CASSSQIGDGGTSYEQYF. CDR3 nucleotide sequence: TGTGCCAGCAGCTCTCAGATCGGAGACGGGGGAACCTCCTACGAGCAGTACTTC.

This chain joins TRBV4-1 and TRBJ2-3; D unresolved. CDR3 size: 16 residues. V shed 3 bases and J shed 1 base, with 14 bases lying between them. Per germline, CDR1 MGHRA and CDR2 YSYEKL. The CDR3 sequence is CASSHFRLPGTDTQYF. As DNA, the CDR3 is TGCGCCAGCAGCCATTTTAGACTCCCAGGCACAGATACGCAGTATTTT.

CDR3 in DNA: TGCGCCAGCAGCCAGACAGGGGTACCAGGAAATGAGCAGTTCTTC. It specifies CASSQTGVPGNEQFF. V and J are TRBV5-1 and TRBJ2-1, with 8 nucleotides matching TRBD1. The V gene end was trimmed by 4 bases and the J gene end by 7 bases; junction bases not matched to a gene: 10. This CDR3 is built from 15 residues. CDR1 is SGHRS and CDR2 is YFSETQ in the germline V gene.

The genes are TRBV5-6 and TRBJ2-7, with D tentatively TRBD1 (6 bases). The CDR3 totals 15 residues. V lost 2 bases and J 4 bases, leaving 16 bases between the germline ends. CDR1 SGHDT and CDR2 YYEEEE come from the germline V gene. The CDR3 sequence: CASSFVNREAYEQYF. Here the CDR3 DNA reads TGTGCCAGCAGCTTTGTAAACAGGGAAGCTTACGAGCAGTACTTC.

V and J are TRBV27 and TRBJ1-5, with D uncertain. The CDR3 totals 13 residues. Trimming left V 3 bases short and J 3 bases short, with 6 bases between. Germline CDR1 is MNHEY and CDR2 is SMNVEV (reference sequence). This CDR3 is CASSLGVNQPQHF. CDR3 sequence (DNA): TGTGCCAGCAGTTTGGGCGTCAATCAGCCCCAGCATTTT.

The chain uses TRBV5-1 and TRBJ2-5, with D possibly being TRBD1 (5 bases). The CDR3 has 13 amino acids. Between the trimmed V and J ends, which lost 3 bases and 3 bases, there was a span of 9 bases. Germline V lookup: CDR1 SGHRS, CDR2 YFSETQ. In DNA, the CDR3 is TGCGCCAGCAGCTCGACAGACGAAGAGACCCAGTACTTC. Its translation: CASSSTDEETQYF.

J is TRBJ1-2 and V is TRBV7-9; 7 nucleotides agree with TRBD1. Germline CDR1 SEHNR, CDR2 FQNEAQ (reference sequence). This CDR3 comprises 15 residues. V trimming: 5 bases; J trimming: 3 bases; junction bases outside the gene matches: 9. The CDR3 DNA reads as TGTGCCAGCAGCCCCCGAGACAGGGCTGACTATGGCTACACCTTC. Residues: CASSPRDRADYGYTF. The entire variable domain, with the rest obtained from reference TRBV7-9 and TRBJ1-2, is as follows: DTGVSQNPRHKITKRGQNVTFRCDPISEHNRLYWYRQTLGQGPEFLTYFQNEAQLEKSRLLSDRFSAERPKGSFSTLEIQRTEQGDSAMYLCASSPRDRADYGYTFGSGTRLTVV.

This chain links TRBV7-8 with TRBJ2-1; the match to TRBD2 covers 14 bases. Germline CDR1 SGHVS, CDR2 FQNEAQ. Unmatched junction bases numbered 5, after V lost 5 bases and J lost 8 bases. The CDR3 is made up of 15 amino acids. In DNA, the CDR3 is TGTGCCAGCAGCCAACGACTAGCGGGGGGGGATGAGCAGTTCTTC. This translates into CASSQRLAGGDEQFF.

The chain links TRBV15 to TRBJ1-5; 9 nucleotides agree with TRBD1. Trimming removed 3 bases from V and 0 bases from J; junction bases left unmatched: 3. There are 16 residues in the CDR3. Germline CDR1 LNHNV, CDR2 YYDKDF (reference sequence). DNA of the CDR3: TGTGCCACCAGCAGGACGGGACAGGGTAGCAATCAGCCCCAGCATTTT. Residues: CATSRTGQGSNQPQHF.

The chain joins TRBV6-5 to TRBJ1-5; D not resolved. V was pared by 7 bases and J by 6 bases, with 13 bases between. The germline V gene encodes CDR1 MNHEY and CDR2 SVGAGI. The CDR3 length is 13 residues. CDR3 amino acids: CASKERRSQPQHF. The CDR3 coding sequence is TGTGCCAGCAAGGAGCGGAGAAGTCAGCCCCAGCATTTT.

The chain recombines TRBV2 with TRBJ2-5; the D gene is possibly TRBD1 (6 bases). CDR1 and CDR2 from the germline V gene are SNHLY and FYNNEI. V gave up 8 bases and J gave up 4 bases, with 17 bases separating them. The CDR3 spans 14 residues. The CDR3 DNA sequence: TGTGCCAGCGCTCAGGGGTATGGGGTAGAGACCCAGTACTTC. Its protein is CASAQGYGVETQYF. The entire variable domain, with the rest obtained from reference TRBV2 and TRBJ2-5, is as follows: EPEVTQTPSHQVTQMGQEVILRCVPISNHLYFYWYRQILGQKVEFLVSFYNNEISEKSEIFDDQFSVERPDGSNFTLKIRSTKLEDSAMYFCASAQGYGVETQYFGPGTRLLVL.

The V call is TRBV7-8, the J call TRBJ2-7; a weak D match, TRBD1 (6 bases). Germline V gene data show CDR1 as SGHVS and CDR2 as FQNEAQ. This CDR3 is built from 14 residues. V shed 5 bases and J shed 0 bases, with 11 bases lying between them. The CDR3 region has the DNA TGTGCCAGCAGCACGGCACAGGGCTCCTACGAGCAGTACTTC. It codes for CASSTAQGSYEQYF. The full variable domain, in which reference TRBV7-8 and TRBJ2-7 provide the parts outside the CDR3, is GAGVSQSPRYKVAKRGQDVALRCDPISGHVSLFWYQQALGQGPEFLTYFQNEAQLDKSGLPSDRFFAERPEGSVSTLKIQRTQQEDSAVYLCASSTAQGSYEQYFGPGTRLTVT.

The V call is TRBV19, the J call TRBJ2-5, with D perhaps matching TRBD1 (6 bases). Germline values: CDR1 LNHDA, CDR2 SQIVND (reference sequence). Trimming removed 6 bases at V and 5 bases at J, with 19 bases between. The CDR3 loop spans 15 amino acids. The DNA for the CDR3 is TGTGCCAGTAGCACCCCCAGGCAGGGGCGGGAGACCCAGTACTTC. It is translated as CASSTPRQGRETQYF.

The CDR3 sequence: CASSRTHRSGNTIYF. CDR3 DNA: TGTGCCAGCAGTCGTACTCACCGCTCTGGAAACACCATATATTTT. The rearrangement joins TRBV6-5 to TRBJ1-3; D unresolved. The CDR3 runs to 15 residues. Trimming shortened V by 5 bases and J by 0 bases, and 11 bases separated the two germline ends. CDR1 and CDR2 from the germline V gene are MNHEY and SVGAGI.

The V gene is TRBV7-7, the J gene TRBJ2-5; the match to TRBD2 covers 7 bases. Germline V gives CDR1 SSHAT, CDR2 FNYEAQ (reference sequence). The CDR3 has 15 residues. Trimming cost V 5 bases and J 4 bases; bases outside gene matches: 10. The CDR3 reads CASSPPRGSGETQYF. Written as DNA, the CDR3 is TGTGCCAGCAGCCCCCCCCGCGGGAGTGGAGAGACCCAGTACTTC. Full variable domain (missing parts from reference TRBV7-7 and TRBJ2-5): GAGVSQSPRYKVTKRGQDVTLRCDPISSHATLYWYQQALGQGPEFLTYFNYEAQPDKSGLPSDRFSAERPEGSISTLTIQRTEQRDSAMYRCASSPPRGSGETQYFGPGTRLLVL.

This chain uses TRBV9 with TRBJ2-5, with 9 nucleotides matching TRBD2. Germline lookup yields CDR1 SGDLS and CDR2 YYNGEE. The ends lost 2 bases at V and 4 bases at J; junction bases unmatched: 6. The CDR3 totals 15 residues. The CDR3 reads CASSVRLAEPETQYF. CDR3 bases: TGTGCCAGCAGCGTCAGACTAGCGGAGCCAGAGACCCAGTACTTC. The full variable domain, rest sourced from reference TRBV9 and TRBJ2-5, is DSGVTQTPKHLITATGQRVTLRCSPRSGDLSVYWYQQSLDQGLQFLIQYYNGEERAKGNILERFSAQQFPDLHSELNLSSLELGDSALYFCASSVRLAEPETQYFGPGTRLLVL.

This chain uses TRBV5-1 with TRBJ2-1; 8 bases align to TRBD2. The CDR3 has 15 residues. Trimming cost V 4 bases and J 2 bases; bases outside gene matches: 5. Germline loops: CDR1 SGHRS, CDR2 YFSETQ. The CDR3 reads CASSPSGGTYNEQFF. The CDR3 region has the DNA TGCGCCAGCAGCCCCAGCGGGGGAACCTACAATGAGCAGTTCTTC.